The 4 T cell receptor beta chains below come from one sample, sequenced in a study of blood T cells in healthy people across ages. Using a J-beta primer mix together with a sample-barcoded 5' primer, a second PCR was run for roughly 7 to 11 cycles. TCRdb re-called the 5' RACE reads with MiXCR, one entry per CDR3 protein. The table records 750,000 to 950,000 distinct CDR3 sequences, roughly 29% of them present only once. These data were likewise used in another study, on T cells of mothers and their children.

Sequenced input: blood. These TCRs come from a woman aged 40 to 50 in good health.

This clonotype turned up a few times. This chain joins TRBV3-1 and TRBJ2-7; D is unresolved. V was clipped by 0 bases and J by 5 bases, with 8 bases between them. CDR1 is LGHDT and CDR2 is YNNKEL in the germline V gene (reference sequence). This CDR3 has 13 residues. DNA for the CDR3: TGTGCCAGCAGCCAAGATCCCCCACACGAGCAGTACTTC. Its translation: CASSQDPPHEQYF.

This clonotype was recorded many times. The chain is built from TRBV7-3 and TRBJ1-5; D not certain. CDR3 size: 13 residues. The germline V gene encodes CDR1 SGHTA and CDR2 FQGTGA. Trimming shortened V by 2 bases and J by 9 bases, and 11 bases separated the two germline ends. The CDR3 reads CASSLDNGMPQHF. CDR3 coding DNA: TGTGCCAGCAGCTTAGACAACGGAATGCCCCAGCATTTT.

This clonotype has only a few counts. V gene TRBV12-3 or TRBV12-4 combines with J gene TRBJ2-2; 8 nucleotides agree with TRBD1. V trimming: 10 bases; J trimming: 7 bases; junction bases outside the gene matches: 8. CDR3 length: 13 residues. The CDR3 loop reads CANTQTGVGELFF. CDR3 coding DNA: TGTGCCAACACCCAGACAGGGGTCGGGGAGCTGTTTTTT.

V and J are TRBV29-1 and TRBJ1-1; D is uncertain. Trimming removed 7 bases at V and 0 bases at J, with 9 bases between. The CDR3 contains 12 residues. Germline V gives CDR1 SQVTM, CDR2 ANQGSEA. CDR3 region: CSASTLNTEAFF. For the CDR3, the DNA is TGCAGCGCATCGACACTGAACACTGAAGCTTTCTTT.